The rows below give T cell receptor beta chains drawn from one sample of a study of blood T cell repertoires in COVID-19. The method was immunoSEQ multiplex PCR; TCRdb's version includes in-frame clones alone and lacks a portion of them. The top ten clones hold about 7% of a sample with around 370,000 clones, around 90% of them seen once. Specimen: peripheral blood. These receptors all come from a man between 18 and 29 years old with active or convalescent COVID-19. The CDR3 runs from the conserved cysteine through the conserved F or W. D genes are given only for firm matches.

>TRBJ2-1|TRBD2|TRBV7-9
CASSLVAAGIGNEQFF
>TRBJ1-1|.|TRBV28
CASSFLGAGNTEAFF
>TRBJ2-2|TRBD2|TRBV24-1
CATGGLAGNTGELFF
>TRBJ2-7|TRBD1|TRBV18
CASSPPSDRYEQYF
>TRBJ2-1|.|TRBV27
CASSSGSSYNEQFF
>TRBJ2-1|TRBD2|TRBV5-1
CASGTSGYNEQFF
>TRBJ2-1|TRBD2|TRBV11-2
CASSLGLAGVVFF
>TRBJ1-2|.|TRBV2
CASSAAGTFILESYGYTF
>TRBJ1-2|.|TRBV7-9
CASSLFDSDYGYTF
>TRBJ2-7|.|TRBV27
CASSLGGALPSYEQYF
>TRBJ2-3|.|TRBV6-4
CASSEGTTSTDTQYF
>TRBJ1-1|TRBD1|TRBV6-5
CASKRGPGTEAFF
>TRBJ2-1|.|TRBV18
CASSPEYTTYNEQFF
>TRBJ2-7|TRBD2|TRBV28
CASIKLAGAAYEQYF
>TRBJ2-7|.|TRBV7-3
CASSLTSSYEQYF
>TRBJ2-3|TRBD2|TRBV5-1
CASSLSGGTQGTQYF
>TRBJ2-7|TRBD1|TRBV29-1
CSVRDRGSGEQYF
>TRBJ1-6|.|TRBV5-6
CASSPDKYNSPLHF
>TRBJ2-3|TRBD2|TRBV9
CASSSASGTDTQYF
>TRBJ1-2|.|TRBV7-9
CASSPPTGTNYGYTF
>TRBJ1-2|.|TRBV6-5
CASSYTRRGYGYTF
>TRBJ1-3|.|TRBV5-6
CASSYASGSGNTIYF
>TRBJ2-1|.|TRBV28
CASTLGGEQFF
>TRBJ1-6|TRBD1|TRBV3-1/TRBV3-2
CASSFGQVNSPLHF
>TRBJ2-1|.|TRBV5-4
CASSFSFRGSYNEQFF
>TRBJ1-5|.|TRBV28
CASKNLNQPQHF
>TRBJ1-4|.|TRBV4-2
CASSQVGTGTGLGKLFF
>TRBJ2-3|TRBD2|TRBV5-8
CASRAGGPDTQYF
>TRBJ2-1|.|TRBV7-8
CASSRVGLISYNEQFF
>TRBJ1-2|TRBD1|TRBV6-5
CASRGTGDGYTF
>TRBJ2-1|.|TRBV7-9
CASSSSPYNEQFF
>TRBJ1-1|TRBD1|TRBV7-9
CASSFGDRVDAFF
>TRBJ1-4|TRBD1|TRBV24-1
CATSDGQGAEKLFF
>TRBJ2-5|TRBD1|TRBV5-1
CASSFAGGGETQYF
>TRBJ1-3|TRBD1|TRBV19
CASLDRSSGNTIYF
>TRBJ1-2|.|TRBV6-5
CASRMGPGDYGYTF
>TRBJ1-6|.|TRBV11-2
CASSLGTTGKSPLHF